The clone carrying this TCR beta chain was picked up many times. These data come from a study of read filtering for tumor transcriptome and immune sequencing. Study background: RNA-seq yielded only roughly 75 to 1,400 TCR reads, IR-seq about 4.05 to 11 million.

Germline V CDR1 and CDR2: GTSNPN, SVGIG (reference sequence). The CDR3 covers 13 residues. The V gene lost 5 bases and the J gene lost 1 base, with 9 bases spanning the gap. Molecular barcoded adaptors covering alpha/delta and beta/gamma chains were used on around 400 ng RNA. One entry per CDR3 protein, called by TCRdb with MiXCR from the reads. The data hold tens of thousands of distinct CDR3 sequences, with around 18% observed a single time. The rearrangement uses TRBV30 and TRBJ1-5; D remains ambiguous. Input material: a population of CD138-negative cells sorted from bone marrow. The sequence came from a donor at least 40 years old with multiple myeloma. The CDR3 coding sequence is TGTGCCTGGGGAAAAGGGAGCAATCAGCCCCAGCATTTT. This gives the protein CAWGKGSNQPQHF.